The 3 T cell receptor beta chains in this list originate from one sample, sequenced in a study of T cells in Graves' hyperthyroidism and ophthalmopathy (dated by TCRdb to between 2018 and 2021). Library preparation was by multiplex PCR. Sequencing relied on an Illumina HiSeq 2000. The TCR beta CDR3 regions were amplified from the RNA transcripts. The first round of RT-PCR for the TCR CDR3 was performed with the HTBI primer set and the Qiagen OneStep RT-PCR kit. TCRdb reprocessed the public reads (quality trimming at Q25 with fastp, clone calling with MiXCR) and kept in-frame beta chains. Rows are combined by CDR3 protein, so each entry shows the most common genes and DNA. This sample gives some 760,000 distinct CDR3 sequences in total; less than 15% of them show up just once. More than 8.5% of the sample is in the top ten clones. Sequenced sample: blood. Receptors were obtained from a woman in her late teens or twenties with Graves' hyperthyroidism.

This clonotype was counted at least ten times. The J gene is TRBJ2-7, the V gene TRBV14; D remains unclear. The V and J ends lost 3 bases and 3 bases respectively, with 6 bases between them. This CDR3 is built from 12 residues. Germline assignment: CDR1 SGHDN and CDR2 FVKESK. This chain's CDR3 is CASSHTFYEQYF. DNA for the CDR3: TGTGCCAGCAGCCATACTTTCTACGAGCAGTACTTC. Supplemented by reference TRBV14 and TRBJ2-7, the full variable domain reads EAGVTQFPSHSVIEKGQTVTLRCDPISGHDNLYWYRRVMGKEIKFLLHFVKESKQDESGMPNNRFLAERTGGTYSTLKVQPAELEDSGVYFCASSHTFYEQYFGPGTRLTVT.

There are many counts of this clonotype. The chain uses TRBV4-3 and TRBJ2-7; the D is unclear. The CDR3 has 15 residues. Germline V gene data show CDR1 as LGHNA and CDR2 as YSLEER. The V gene lost 4 bases and the J gene lost 1 base, with 14 bases spanning the gap. CDR3: CASSPLPGESYEQYF. The CDR3 nucleotides read TGCGCCAGCAGCCCTCTCCCGGGTGAGTCCTACGAGCAGTACTTC.

Comments on this clonotype: A much larger clone is a single base away; this may be a read error. This chain links TRBV2 with TRBJ2-2; the D call may be TRBD1 or TRBD2 (5 bases each). The CDR3 covers 15 residues. Germline CDR1 SNHLY, CDR2 FYNNEI. V was cut by 11 bases and J by 4 bases, with 20 bases left in between. As DNA, the CDR3 is TGTGCCGGGACGGGTAGCGCGATGAGCACCGGGGAGCTGTTTTTT. Amino acids: CAGTGSAMSTGELFF. The full variable domain, rest sourced from reference TRBV2 and TRBJ2-2, is EPEVTQTPSHQVTQMGQEVILRCVPISNHLYFYWYRQILGQKVEFLVSFYNNEISEKSEIFDDQFSVERPDGSNFTLKIRSTKLEDSAMYFCAGTGSAMSTGELFFGEGSRLTVL.